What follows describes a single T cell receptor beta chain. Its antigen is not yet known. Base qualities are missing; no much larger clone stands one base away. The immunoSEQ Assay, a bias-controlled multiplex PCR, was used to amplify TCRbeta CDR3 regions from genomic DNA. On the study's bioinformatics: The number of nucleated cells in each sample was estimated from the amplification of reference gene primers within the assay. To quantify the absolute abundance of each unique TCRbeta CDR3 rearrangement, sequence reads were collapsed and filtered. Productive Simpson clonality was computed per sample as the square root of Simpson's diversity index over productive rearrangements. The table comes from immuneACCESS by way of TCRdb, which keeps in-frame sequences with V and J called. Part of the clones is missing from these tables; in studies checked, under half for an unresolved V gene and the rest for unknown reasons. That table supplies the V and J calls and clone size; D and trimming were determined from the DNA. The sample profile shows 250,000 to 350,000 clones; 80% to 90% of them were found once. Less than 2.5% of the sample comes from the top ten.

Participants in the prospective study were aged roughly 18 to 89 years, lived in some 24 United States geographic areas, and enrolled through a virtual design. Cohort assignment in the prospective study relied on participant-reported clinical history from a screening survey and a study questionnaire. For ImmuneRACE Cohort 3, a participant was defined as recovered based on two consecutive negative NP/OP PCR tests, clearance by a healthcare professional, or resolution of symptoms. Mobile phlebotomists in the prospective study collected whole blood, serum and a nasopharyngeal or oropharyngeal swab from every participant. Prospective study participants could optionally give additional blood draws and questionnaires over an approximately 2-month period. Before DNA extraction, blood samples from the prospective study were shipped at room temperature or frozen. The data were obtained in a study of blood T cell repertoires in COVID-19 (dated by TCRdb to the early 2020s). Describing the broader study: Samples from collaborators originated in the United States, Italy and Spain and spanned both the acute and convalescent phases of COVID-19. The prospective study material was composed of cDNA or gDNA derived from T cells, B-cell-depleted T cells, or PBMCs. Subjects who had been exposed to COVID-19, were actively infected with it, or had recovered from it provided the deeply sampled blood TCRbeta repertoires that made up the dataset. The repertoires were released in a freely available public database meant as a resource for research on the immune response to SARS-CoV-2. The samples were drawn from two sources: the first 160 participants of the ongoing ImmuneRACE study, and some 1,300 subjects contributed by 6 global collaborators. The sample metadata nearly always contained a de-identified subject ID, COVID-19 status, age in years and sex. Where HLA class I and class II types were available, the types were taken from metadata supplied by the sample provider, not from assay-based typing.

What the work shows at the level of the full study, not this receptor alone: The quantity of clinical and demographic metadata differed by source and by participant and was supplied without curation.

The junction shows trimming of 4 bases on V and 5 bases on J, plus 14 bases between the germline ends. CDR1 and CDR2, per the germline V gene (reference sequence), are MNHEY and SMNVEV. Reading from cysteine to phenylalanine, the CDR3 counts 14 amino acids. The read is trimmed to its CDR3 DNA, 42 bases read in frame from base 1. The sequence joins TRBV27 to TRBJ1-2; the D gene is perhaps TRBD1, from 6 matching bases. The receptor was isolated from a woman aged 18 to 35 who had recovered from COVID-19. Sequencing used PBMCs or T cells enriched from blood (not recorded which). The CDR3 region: CASSSLDSWYGYTF. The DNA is TGTGCCAGCAGTTCCTTGGACAGTTGGTATGGCTACACCTTC.